This T cell receptor beta chain was recovered during a study of T-cell reconstitution after alpha-beta-depleted transplantation in children. Looked up from germline, CDR1 is SGHTA and CDR2 is FQGNSA. The CDR3 has 13 amino acids. Between the trimmed V and J ends, which lost 9 bases and 8 bases, there was a span of 17 bases. The TCRbeta library was prepared with unique molecular identifiers. TCRdb recomputed calls from the PCR reads with MiXCR, one row per CDR3 protein. The sample has 190,000 or so distinct CDR3 sequences, around 6.8% seen once. The clonotype comes from a human donor who donated a stem cell graft to a child with Wiskott-Aldrich syndrome. The specimen was PBMCs from the stem cell graft donor, collected from the stem cell graft. The J gene is TRBJ2-1, the V gene TRBV7-2; possibly TRBD1 or TRBD2 for D (7 bases each). CDR3 region: CARSAQGGYEQFF. The CDR3 DNA reads TGTGCCAGGAGCGCTCAGGGGGGGTATGAGCAGTTCTTC.